A single sample is the source of the 30 T cell receptor beta chains below, sequenced in a study of shared clonotypes between healthy human individuals. Assay used: immunoSEQ multiplex PCR; TCRdb lists only in-frame clones, some missing. The sample lists nearly 1,000,000 clones; around three quarters were seen once. Sequenced sample: memory CD4+ T cells sorted from blood. Stated subset: CD45RA-negative fraction. All receptors come from a man younger than 35 in good health.

This chain uses TRBV6-1 with TRBJ1-5, with D unresolved. Germline V lookup: CDR1 MNHNS, CDR2 SASEGT. Trimming removed 3 bases at V and 11 bases at J, with 17 bases between. The CDR3 loop spans 14 amino acids. The CDR3 region is CASSDERLSVAQHF. CDR3 nucleotide sequence: TGTGCCAGCAGTGATGAGCGGTTATCAGTGGCCCAGCATTTT.

The chain joins TRBV19 to TRBJ2-2; D is ambiguous. This CDR3 has 13 residues. Germline V CDR1 and CDR2: LNHDA, SQIVND (reference sequence). With 6 bases removed from V and 4 bases from J, the gap between germline ends came to 9 bases. The CDR3 spells CASRDWTTGELFF. CDR3 DNA sequence: TGTGCCAGTAGAGACTGGACCACCGGGGAGCTGTTTTTT.

CDR3 bases: TGCGCCAGCAGAGTCATATTTAGGGCCAACTATGGCTACACCTTC. Translated, it gives CASRVIFRANYGYTF. This sequence joins TRBV5-1 and TRBJ1-2, with D unclear. CDR3 length: 15 residues. V was clipped by 5 bases and J by 2 bases, with 16 bases between them. Germline loops: CDR1 SGHRS, CDR2 YFSETQ. Full variable domain (outside the CDR3, taken from reference TRBV5-1 and TRBJ1-2): KAGVTQTPRYLIKTRGQQVTLSCSPISGHRSVSWYQQTPGQGLQFLFEYFSETQRNKGNFPGRFSGRQFSNSRSEMNVSTLELGDSALYLCASRVIFRANYGYTFGSGTRLTVV.

This clone was counted at least ten times. The V and J genes are TRBV9 and TRBJ2-5, with TRBD2 matching 11 bases. Looked up from germline, CDR1 is SGDLS and CDR2 is YYNGEE. The V gene end was trimmed by 4 bases and the J gene end by 0 bases; junction bases not matched to a gene: 5. The CDR3 extends over 16 amino acids. CDR3 sequence reads: CASSLGGLADQETQYF. CDR3 in DNA: TGTGCCAGCAGCCTGGGGGGACTAGCGGACCAAGAGACCCAGTACTTC. Based on the CDR3 plus reference TRBV9 and TRBJ2-5, the full variable domain is DSGVTQTPKHLITATGQRVTLRCSPRSGDLSVYWYQQSLDQGLQFLIQYYNGEERAKGNILERFSAQQFPDLHSELNLSSLELGDSALYFCASSLGGLADQETQYFGPGTRLLVL.

The chain recombines TRBV5-1 with TRBJ1-5; D is undetermined. Germline V gene sequence: CDR1 SGHRS, CDR2 YFSETQ. Trimming left V 4 bases short and J 0 bases short, with 11 bases between. The CDR3 covers 15 residues. CDR3 sequence: CASSPRLVSNQPQHF. CDR3 sequence (DNA): TGCGCCAGCAGCCCGAGATTAGTTAGCAATCAGCCCCAGCATTTT.

This clone occurred once. The rearrangement uses TRBV6-1 and TRBJ2-2, with 10 bases lining up with TRBD1. Germline trimming cut 7 bases from V and 5 bases from J; bases unmatched to any gene: 4. Germline CDR1 is MNHNS and CDR2 is SASEGT. The CDR3 spans 14 residues. CDR3 sequence (DNA): TGTGCCAGCACCTGGACAGGGGGTACCGGGGAGCTGTTTTTT. Translation gives CASTWTGGTGELFF.

This rearrangement joins TRBV27 to TRBJ1-6; TRBD1 agrees at 7 bases. CDR1 MNHEY and CDR2 SMNVEV come from the germline V gene (reference sequence). The V gene end was trimmed by 5 bases and the J gene end by 7 bases; junction bases not matched to a gene: 5. CDR3 length equals 14 residues. This CDR3 is CASSRDSANSPLHF. CDR3 DNA sequence: TGTGCCAGCAGTAGGGACAGCGCAAATTCACCCCTCCACTTT.

The chain joins TRBV28 to TRBJ1-2; TRBD1 aligns across 8 bases. CDR1 and CDR2 (germline): MDHEN, SYDVKM. V was pared by 4 bases and J by 10 bases, with 8 bases of the junction left unmatched. The CDR3 runs 13 residues. CDR3: CASSSGQAFYYTF. For the CDR3, the DNA is TGTGCCAGCAGTTCGGGACAGGCATTCTACTACACCTTC.

The V gene is TRBV10-3, the J gene TRBJ2-3; 10 bases are a match to TRBD2. In germline, CDR1 is ENHRY, CDR2 SYGVKD. The CDR3 contains 16 residues. V was pared by 10 bases and J by 2 bases, with 12 bases of the junction left unmatched. CDR3 in amino acids: CATLPWTSGLTDTQYF. CDR3 bases: TGTGCCACCCTCCCTTGGACTAGCGGCCTCACAGATACGCAGTATTTT.

This clone was seen only once. The genes are TRBV20-1 and TRBJ2-3, with D hard to call. The germline V gene has CDR1 DFQATT and CDR2 SNEGSKA (reference sequence). With 5 bases removed from V and 6 bases from J, the gap between germline ends came to 9 bases. The CDR3 is made up of 11 amino acids. The CDR3 loop reads CSARKSDTQYF. CDR3 DNA sequence: TGCAGTGCTCGAAAGTCTGATACGCAGTATTTT.

This clone was seen only a few times. A much larger clone lies one base from this, so it may be a read error. This sample includes further DNA sequences coding for the same CDR3. The CDR3 sequence: CASRENTEAFF. The CDR3 bases are TGTGCCAGCAGGGAGAACACTGAAGCTTTCTTT. The chain links TRBV6-5 to TRBJ1-1; D is ambiguous. The germline V and J ends were trimmed by 6 bases and 1 base, with 3 bases remaining between them. The CDR3 is 11 residues long. Germline V gene data show CDR1 as MNHEY and CDR2 as SVGAGI.

The table lists this clone with a few counts. The genes are TRBV19 and TRBJ1-1; no definite D call. V gave up 4 bases and J gave up 7 bases, with 7 bases separating them. The CDR3 loop spans 11 amino acids. Germline lookup yields CDR1 LNHDA and CDR2 SQIVND (reference sequence). Here the CDR3 reads CASSKGIEAFF. In DNA form, the CDR3 reads TGTGCCAGTAGTAAAGGGATTGAAGCTTTCTTT.

The chain combines TRBV6-1 with TRBJ1-5, with D uncertain. The V and J ends lost 8 bases and 2 bases respectively, with 13 bases between them. CDR3 length: 14 residues. From germline, CDR1 is MNHNS and CDR2 SASEGT. In DNA form, the CDR3 reads TGTGCCAGCGGATTAGAGTGGGGCAATCAGCCCCAGCATTTT. Protein product: CASGLEWGNQPQHF.

As for this clone: Other DNA sequences in the same sample also yield this CDR3. V and J are TRBV28 and TRBJ2-2, with D hard to call. Trimming took 7 bases from V and 5 from J, leaving 11 bases between them. The CDR3 contains 13 residues. CDR1 and CDR2 from the germline V gene are MDHEN and SYDVKM. The CDR3 here is CASTRINTGELFF. Here the CDR3 DNA reads TGTGCCAGCACCCGAATCAATACCGGGGAGCTGTTTTTT.

This clone has ten or more counts. The chain has TRBV5-1 and TRBJ1-1; no clear D gene. Germline V gene sequence: CDR1 SGHRS, CDR2 YFSETQ. Trimming removed 3 bases from V and 0 bases from J, with 6 bases in between. CDR3 size: 13 residues. This CDR3 reads CASSYSMNTEAFF. The CDR3 nucleotides read TGCGCCAGCAGCTACAGTATGAACACTGAAGCTTTCTTT.

The gene calls are TRBV2 and TRBJ2-3; D ambiguous. Germline CDR1 and CDR2: SNHLY and FYNNEI. The CDR3 is 14 amino acids. V shed 4 bases and J shed 2 bases, with 10 bases lying between them. The CDR3: CASSAMVATDTQYF. CDR3 coding DNA: TGTGCCAGCAGTGCCATGGTGGCCACAGATACGCAGTATTTT.

The chain joins TRBV7-2 to TRBJ2-5; D is undetermined. Germline lookup yields CDR1 SGHTA and CDR2 FQGNSA. This CDR3 comprises 13 residues. V was cut by 0 bases and J by 2 bases, with 4 bases left in between. This chain's CDR3 is CASSLARQETQYF. CDR3 nucleotide sequence: TGTGCCAGCAGCTTAGCTAGGCAAGAGACCCAGTACTTC. The entire variable domain, with the rest obtained from reference TRBV7-2 and TRBJ2-5, is as follows: GAGVSQSPSNKVTEKGKDVELRCDPISGHTALYWYRQSLGQGLEFLIYFQGNSAPDKSGLPSDRFSAERTGGSVSTLTIQRTQQEDSAVYLCASSLARQETQYFGPGTRLLVL.

As regards this clone: Compared with germline, one end of the junction differs, possibly owing to a read error. The V call is TRBV4-1, the J call TRBJ2-7; maybe TRBD2 (5 bases). In germline, CDR1 is MGHRA, CDR2 YSYEKL. The CDR3 sequence is 13 residues long. Here the CDR3 reads CASSQDGGPLQHF. CDR3 DNA sequence: TGCGCCAGCAGCCAAGATGGAGGCCCCCTTCAGCACTTC.

This clone was recorded only once. V gene TRBV5-1 combines with J gene TRBJ1-6, with 10 nucleotides matching TRBD1. Germline V gives CDR1 SGHRS, CDR2 YFSETQ. The CDR3 is 14 amino acids. V trimming: 5 bases; J trimming: 9 bases; junction bases outside the gene matches: 5. CDR3: CASRLGTGVSPLHF. The CDR3 DNA reads TGCGCCAGCAGGCTGGGGACAGGGGTTTCACCCCTCCACTTT.

Worth noting for this clone: The germline gene is not matched at one end of the junction; a read error may be the cause. V usage is TRBV6-5 and J usage is TRBJ1-6; unclear D gene. Germline CDR1 MNHEY, CDR2 SVGAGI. CDR3 length: 13 residues. The CDR3 is CASSYSSYSPLHF. In DNA form, the CDR3 reads TGTGCCAGCAGCTACTCCTCCTATTCACCCCTCCACTTT.

V and J are TRBV2 and TRBJ2-3, with D possibly called TRBD1 or TRBD2 (5 bases each). V shed 7 bases and J shed 4 bases, with 12 bases lying between them. The CDR3 spans 13 residues. Germline V lookup: CDR1 SNHLY, CDR2 FYNNEI. The CDR3 region has the DNA TGTGCCAGCAATGAGGGGATTGCAGATACGCAGTATTTT. The encoded protein is CASNEGIADTQYF.

The chain recombines TRBV2 with TRBJ1-4, with TRBD1 as a possible D gene (5 bases). V shed 7 bases and J shed 6 bases, with 15 bases lying between them. This CDR3 spans 14 amino acids. Per germline, CDR1 SNHLY and CDR2 FYNNEI. The CDR3 DNA sequence: TGTGCCAGCAAGGGGCGACAGAATTATGAAAAACTGTTTTTT. It encodes CASKGRQNYEKLFF.

The V call is TRBV2, the J call TRBJ1-1, with TRBD1 matching 7 bases. This CDR3 is 14 amino acids long. In germline, CDR1 is SNHLY, CDR2 FYNNEI. Germline trimming cut 6 bases from V and 8 bases from J; bases unmatched to any gene: 12. The CDR3 nucleotides read TGTGCCAGCAGCCGGACAGGCCCAACGGGAGAAGCTTTCTTT. As protein: CASSRTGPTGEAFF. Combining the CDR3 with reference TRBV2 and TRBJ1-1 gives the whole variable domain EPEVTQTPSHQVTQMGQEVILRCVPISNHLYFYWYRQILGQKVEFLVSFYNNEISEKSEIFDDQFSVERPDGSNFTLKIRSTKLEDSAMYFCASSRTGPTGEAFFGQGTRLTVV.

In the case of this clone: The sample has other DNA sequences that encode this CDR3 too. The chain couples TRBV27 to TRBJ1-2; TRBD1 aligns across 9 bases. The germline gives CDR1 MNHEY, CDR2 SMNVEV (reference sequence). The CDR3 is 13 amino acids. With 3 bases clipped from V and 4 bases from J, the junction kept 0 bases outside the gene matches. Here the CDR3 reads CASSLGQGYGYTF. DNA of the CDR3: TGTGCCAGCAGTTTGGGACAGGGCTATGGCTACACCTTC.

The V and J genes are TRBV6-6 and TRBJ2-7; D unresolved. The CDR3 totals 12 residues. CDR1 MNHNY and CDR2 SVGAGI come from the germline V gene (reference sequence). The V and J ends lost 2 bases and 6 bases respectively, with 8 bases between them. The CDR3 region is CASSYARVEQYF. Here the CDR3 DNA reads TGTGCCAGCAGTTACGCCCGGGTCGAGCAGTACTTC.

V gene TRBV6-6 combines with J gene TRBJ1-1, with D perhaps TRBD1 (6 bases). Trimming cost V 6 bases and J 10 bases, with 15 bases left between them. Germline V gene sequence: CDR1 MNHNY, CDR2 SVGAGI (reference sequence). This CDR3 is built from 12 residues. The DNA of the CDR3 is TGTGCCAGCAGGGGCAGGGGTGCGGGAGCTTTCTTT. It yields the protein CASRGRGAGAFF.

This clone was recorded at least ten times. This sequence joins TRBV7-3 and TRBJ2-5; D unresolved. This CDR3 has 11 residues. Germline CDR1 and CDR2: SGHTA and FQGTGA. V was clipped by 6 bases and J by 0 bases, with 2 bases between them. CDR3 in amino acids: CASRYQETQYF. The CDR3 nucleotides are TGTGCCAGCAGATACCAAGAGACCCAGTACTTC.

The V and J genes are TRBV30 and TRBJ1-1; unclear D gene. Trimming left V 8 bases short and J 8 bases short, with 18 bases between. The CDR3 contains 12 residues. CDR1 is GTSNPN, CDR2 SVGIG, per germline (reference sequence). In nucleotides, the CDR3 is TGTGCCGCAAAGCCTGGACGCGAGGAAGCTTTCTTT. This gives the protein CAAKPGREEAFF.

A word on this clone: One junction end disagrees with the germline gene, perhaps due to a read error. Written as DNA, the CDR3 is TGTGCCAGCAGACGCTCAGGACAGGCGACCTTT. Amino acids: CASRRSGQATF. The chain combines TRBV6-5 with TRBJ1-1; TRBD1 aligns across 7 bases. The V gene's germline CDR1 is MNHEY and CDR2 SVGAGI. CDR3 length: 11 amino acids.

Concerning this clone itself: A junction end diverges from the germline sequence, so it may reflect a read error. This chain connects TRBV7-7 to TRBJ2-1; 11 positions match TRBD2. This CDR3 is 15 amino acids long. From germline, CDR1 is SSHAT and CDR2 FNYEAQ (reference sequence). CDR3 nucleotides: TGTGCTAGCAGCTTACTAGCGGGAGACTACAATGAGCAGTTCTTC. This sequence encodes CASSLLAGDYNEQFF. The complete variable domain, with remaining parts taken from reference TRBV7-7 and TRBJ2-1, reads GAGVSQSPRYKVTKRGQDVTLRCDPISSHATLYWYQQALGQGPEFLTYFNYEAQPDKSGLPSDRFSAERPEGSISTLTIQRTEQRDSAMYRCASSLLAGDYNEQFFGPGTRLTVL.